Listed below are T cell receptor beta chains from one sample, sequenced in a study of T-cell memory formation after mild COVID-19. TCRdb fed the 5' RACE reads into MiXCR, producing one record per CDR3 protein. Of hundreds of thousands of distinct CDR3 sequences listed, roughly 20% were seen once; the top ten hold about 8.2%. Input material: PBMCs or a T cell subset sorted from them (not recorded which). The receptor source for this set is an adult woman who had mild COVID-19 (a few samples of this study predate the infection). Cell type and time point are not known. Each CDR3 is given with its conserved first and last residue. The order of the fields is J gene, V gene, clone size, D gene, CDR3 DNA, CDR3 protein. D genes are given only for firm matches. The size field is filled for only some rows; it gives once, few, many or a size class.

J: TRBJ1-4; V: TRBV20-1; size: few; D: -; DNA: TGCAGTGCCGTTGTCGCAACTAATGAAAAACTGTTTTTT; CDR3: CSAVVATNEKLFF
J: TRBJ2-7; V: TRBV18; size: few; D: TRBD2; DNA: TGTGCCAGCTCACAACCGGGACTAGCGGGAAATCCCTCCTACGAGCAGTACTTC; CDR3: CASSQPGLAGNPSYEQYF
J: TRBJ2-7; V: TRBV4-3; size: -; D: -; DNA: TGCGCCAGCAGAGAAAGGAGGGACAGCACCTCCTACGAGCAGTACTTC; CDR3: CASRERRDSTSYEQYF
J: TRBJ2-7; V: TRBV27; size: few; D: TRBD1; DNA: TGTGCCAGCAGTTTATCCGAGACAGGGGCCTACGAGCAGTACTTC; CDR3: CASSLSETGAYEQYF
J: TRBJ1-3; V: TRBV4-1; size: -; D: -; DNA: TGCGCCAGCAGCCTCAGGGCGGAACAGGTTGGAAACACCATATATTTT; CDR3: CASSLRAEQVGNTIYF
J: TRBJ2-1; V: TRBV15; size: -; D: -; DNA: TGTGCCACCAGCAGAGAAGCGGACATCTACAATGAGCAGTTCTTC; CDR3: CATSREADIYNEQFF
J: TRBJ1-1; V: TRBV6-5; size: -; D: -; DNA: TGTGCCAGCAAGGGGGGTTCGAACACTGAAGCTTTCTTT; CDR3: CASKGGSNTEAFF
J: TRBJ1-5; V: TRBV4-3; size: -; D: TRBD1; DNA: TGCGCCAGCAGCCAAGACCCCGGTGGGACAGGGGTTCAGCCCCAGCATTTT; CDR3: CASSQDPGGTGVQPQHF
J: TRBJ2-7; V: TRBV19; size: -; D: TRBD1; DNA: TGTGCCAGTATGAGTACAGGGGACAGCTACGAGCAGTACTTC; CDR3: CASMSTGDSYEQYF
J: TRBJ2-2; V: TRBV5-5; size: many; D: -; DNA: TGTGCCAGCAGCTTGGGAGGGTCGGTCACCGGGGAGCTGTTTTTT; CDR3: CASSLGGSVTGELFF
J: TRBJ1-5; V: TRBV30; size: few; D: -; DNA: TGTGCCTGGAGAGAACCCGGTCAGGGGAGGCCCCAGCATTTT; CDR3: CAWREPGQGRPQHF
J: TRBJ1-3; V: TRBV4-1; size: few; D: -; DNA: TGCGCCAGCAGCCCAACAGGGACCTCTGGAAACACCATATATTTT; CDR3: CASSPTGTSGNTIYF
J: TRBJ2-3; V: TRBV15; size: few; D: -; DNA: TGTGCCACCAGCAGAGAACGGTGGGGCACAGATACGCAGTATTTT; CDR3: CATSRERWGTDTQYF
J: TRBJ2-7; V: TRBV7-9; size: few; D: -; DNA: TGTGCCAGCAGCTGGCCCGAGAGCCCCTACGAGCAGTACTTC; CDR3: CASSWPESPYEQYF
J: TRBJ2-3; V: TRBV12-3/TRBV12-4; size: -; D: -; DNA: TGTGCCAGCAGTTTGGCGGGTACCTTAACAGATACGCAGTATTTT; CDR3: CASSLAGTLTDTQYF
J: TRBJ2-1; V: TRBV6-5; size: -; D: TRBD2; DNA: TGTGCCAGCAGTTACGAGTCTAGCGGCGACAATGAGCAGTTCTTC; CDR3: CASSYESSGDNEQFF
J: TRBJ1-5; V: TRBV30; size: few; D: TRBD1; DNA: TGTGCCTGGAGTCACCAGGGGGGCAATCAGCCCCAGCATTTT; CDR3: CAWSHQGGNQPQHF
J: TRBJ1-6; V: TRBV6-5; size: -; D: -; DNA: TGTGCCAGCAGTCCCCGGCCCGTCTCAAGGTCACCCCTCCACTTT; CDR3: CASSPRPVSRSPLHF
J: TRBJ1-1; V: TRBV7-8; size: -; D: -; DNA: TGTGCCAGCAGCTTGAGCCCCCCGAGGGATGAAGCTTTCTTT; CDR3: CASSLSPPRDEAFF
J: TRBJ1-2; V: TRBV29-1; size: -; D: TRBD1; DNA: TGCAGCGTCCAACTCACGGGACAGGGGAAAGGCTACACCTTC; CDR3: CSVQLTGQGKGYTF
J: TRBJ1-1; V: TRBV19; size: -; D: -; DNA: TGTGCCAGTAGTATAGGGTCTGGCACCTACATGAACACTGAAGCTTTCTTT; CDR3: CASSIGSGTYMNTEAFF
J: TRBJ2-1; V: TRBV20-1; size: -; D: -; DNA: TGCAGTGCTAGGCCGGGTCCCAAGGGATACAATGAGCAGTTCTTC; CDR3: CSARPGPKGYNEQFF
J: TRBJ2-7; V: TRBV20-1; size: -; D: TRBD2; DNA: TGCAGTGCTCTTCCTGCTAGCGGGAGAACCTACGAGCAGTACTTC; CDR3: CSALPASGRTYEQYF
J: TRBJ2-2; V: TRBV7-2; size: -; D: -; DNA: TGTGCCAGCAGCTTAGCGCGAAAGCTGTTTTTT; CDR3: CASSLARKLFF
J: TRBJ2-1; V: TRBV5-4; size: few; D: TRBD1; DNA: TGTGCCAGCAGCCCAAGGTCCGGACAGGGGTATGAGCAGTTCTTC; CDR3: CASSPRSGQGYEQFF
J: TRBJ2-3; V: TRBV7-3; size: few; D: -; DNA: TGTGCCAGCAGCTTGTATCTAGGGCGCCGTACAGATACGCAGTATTTT; CDR3: CASSLYLGRRTDTQYF
J: TRBJ1-6; V: TRBV7-9; size: few; D: TRBD1; DNA: TGTGCCAGCAGCCCGGGCCCGGGGGGACAGGAAAGCTCCTATAATTCACCCCTCCACTTT; CDR3: CASSPGPGGQESSYNSPLHF
J: TRBJ2-7; V: TRBV4-3; size: -; D: TRBD2; DNA: TGCGCCAGCAGCCAAGAGCAACTAGCGGGAGGGCCCAAGCCGGCCGAGCAGTACTTC; CDR3: CASSQEQLAGGPKPAEQYF
J: TRBJ2-1; V: TRBV12-3/TRBV12-4; size: few; D: TRBD2; DNA: TGTGCCAGCAGCCGGGACTACCCGCAGTTCTTC; CDR3: CASSRDYPQFF
J: TRBJ1-5; V: TRBV25-1; size: -; D: -; DNA: TGTGCCAGCAGTGAATCGGCGAACCAGGGTTATCAGCCCCAGCATTTT; CDR3: CASSESANQGYQPQHF
J: TRBJ2-3; V: TRBV5-6; size: -; D: -; DNA: TGTGCCAGCAGCTTGGCCGCGGAGGGAAGCACAGATACGCAGTATTTT; CDR3: CASSLAAEGSTDTQYF
J: TRBJ1-5; V: TRBV12-3/TRBV12-4; size: few; D: -; DNA: TGTGCCAGCAGTTTAGGGCCACAGCCCCAGCATTTT; CDR3: CASSLGPQPQHF
J: TRBJ2-7; V: TRBV6-5; size: few; D: TRBD2; DNA: TGTGCCAGCAGTCGATCACTAGCGGCCGGCTACGAGCAGTACTTC; CDR3: CASSRSLAAGYEQYF
J: TRBJ2-2; V: TRBV27; size: few; D: TRBD2; DNA: TGTGCCAGCAGTTTATTTGGCGGGAGTCTTATAGGGGGGGAGCTGTTTTTT; CDR3: CASSLFGGSLIGGELFF
J: TRBJ2-7; V: TRBV12-3/TRBV12-4; size: few; D: -; DNA: TGTGCCAGCAGCCAGGTCCCTCACGAGCAGTACTTC; CDR3: CASSQVPHEQYF
J: TRBJ1-1; V: TRBV5-1; size: -; D: TRBD1; DNA: TGCGCCAGCAGCTTGGTTTTCACAGGGGTCACTGAAGCTTTCTTT; CDR3: CASSLVFTGVTEAFF
J: TRBJ1-1; V: TRBV29-1; size: -; D: -; DNA: TGCAGCGTTGAAGTACAAGCAATGAACACTGAAGCTTTCTTT; CDR3: CSVEVQAMNTEAFF
J: TRBJ2-3; V: TRBV20-1; size: few; D: TRBD2; DNA: TGCAGTGCTAGAGATTCGGGTAGCGGGAGAATGTTGGATACGCAGTATTTT; CDR3: CSARDSGSGRMLDTQYF
J: TRBJ1-4; V: TRBV7-9; size: few; D: TRBD1; DNA: TGTGCCAGCAGCTTAGCAGGGGGCGAAACTAATGAAAAACTGTTTTTT; CDR3: CASSLAGGETNEKLFF
J: TRBJ1-1; V: TRBV4-1; size: -; D: -; DNA: TGCGCCAGCAGCCAAGCGGCTGAGGGGACTGAAGCTTTCTTT; CDR3: CASSQAAEGTEAFF
J: TRBJ2-7; V: TRBV14; size: -; D: -; DNA: TGTGCCAGCAGCCAATTGCGGCTAGCGAGCTTATACGAGCAGTACTTC; CDR3: CASSQLRLASLYEQYF
J: TRBJ2-4; V: TRBV5-1; size: -; D: TRBD1; DNA: TGCGCCAGCAGCTTGGATTCACAGGGGGGAGGCATTCAGTACTTC; CDR3: CASSLDSQGGGIQYF
J: TRBJ2-1; V: TRBV3-1; size: -; D: TRBD2; DNA: TGTGCCAGCAGCCCCTTCAGCGGGGACGGGCCCAATGAGCAGTTCTTC; CDR3: CASSPFSGDGPNEQFF
J: TRBJ2-2; V: TRBV11-2; size: -; D: -; DNA: TGTGCCAGCAGCGCGCAGGGGAACGGGGAGCTGTTTTTT; CDR3: CASSAQGNGELFF
J: TRBJ2-3; V: TRBV12-3/TRBV12-4; size: -; D: TRBD2; DNA: TGTGCCAGCAGCAATAGCGGGAGGAAAGATACGCAGTATTTT; CDR3: CASSNSGRKDTQYF
J: TRBJ1-5; V: TRBV6-5; size: -; D: -; DNA: TGTGCCAGCAGTTTACAGGGCTATAGCAATCAGCCCCAGCATTTT; CDR3: CASSLQGYSNQPQHF
J: TRBJ1-6; V: TRBV7-9; size: few; D: -; DNA: TGTGCCAGCAGCTTCGGCCAGAATAATTCACCCCTCCACTTT; CDR3: CASSFGQNNSPLHF
J: TRBJ2-4; V: TRBV6-2/TRBV6-3; size: few; D: -; DNA: TGTGCCAGCACAGGGCCCTTCGCCAAAAACATTCAGTACTTC; CDR3: CASTGPFAKNIQYF